One T cell receptor (beta chain) is described in this entry. Germline CDR1 reads SNHLY; CDR2 reads FYNNEI. Trimming removed 7 bases from V and 5 bases from J, with 20 bases in between. This CDR3 is 15 amino acids long. This sample is drawn from a study of blood T cell repertoires in COVID-19. Overall study: Collection of acute and convalescent COVID-19 samples took place in the United States, Italy and Spain.

Per the study methods: Estimation of nucleated cell counts relied on the amplification of reference gene primers. The assay was immunoSEQ multiplex PCR, and TCRdb's table has in-frame clones only and misses some. V, J and clone size derive from that table, while D and trimming were established from the DNA sequence. The sample lists hundreds of thousands of clones, around nine tenths seen once, with 1% to 1.5% in the top ten. J is TRBJ1-2 and V is TRBV2; D is perhaps TRBD1 (6 bases). The clonotype comes from a man between 65 and 79 years old with acute or convalescent COVID-19. The sequencing sample was made of peripheral blood. The CDR3 DNA is TGTGCCAGCAAAGGTTACGGACAGACATTATATGGCTACACCTTC. This sequence encodes CASKGYGQTLYGYTF.